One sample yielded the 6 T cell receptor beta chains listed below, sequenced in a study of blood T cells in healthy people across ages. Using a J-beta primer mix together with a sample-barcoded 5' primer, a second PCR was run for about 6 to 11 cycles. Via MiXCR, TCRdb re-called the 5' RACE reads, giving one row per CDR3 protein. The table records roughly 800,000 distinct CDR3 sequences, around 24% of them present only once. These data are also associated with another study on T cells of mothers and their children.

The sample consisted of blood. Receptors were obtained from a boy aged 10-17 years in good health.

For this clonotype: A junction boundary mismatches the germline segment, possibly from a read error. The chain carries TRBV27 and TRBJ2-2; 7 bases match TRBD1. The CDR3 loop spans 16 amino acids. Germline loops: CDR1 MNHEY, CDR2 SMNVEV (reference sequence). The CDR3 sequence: CATSLSLTGYTGELFF. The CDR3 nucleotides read TGTGCCACCAGTTTATCGCTGACAGGGTACACCGGGGAGCTGTTTTTT.

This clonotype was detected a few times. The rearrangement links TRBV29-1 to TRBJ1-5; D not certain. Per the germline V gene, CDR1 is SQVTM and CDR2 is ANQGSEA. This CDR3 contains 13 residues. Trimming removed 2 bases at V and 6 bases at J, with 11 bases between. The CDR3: CSVEMGLGQPQHF. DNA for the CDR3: TGCAGCGTTGAAATGGGCTTAGGTCAGCCCCAGCATTTT.

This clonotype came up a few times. CDR3 bases: TGCGCCAGCAGCTTGGTGGGGGATACTAATGAAAAACTGTTTTTT. Its translation is CASSLVGDTNEKLFF. The rearrangement joins TRBV5-1 to TRBJ1-4; tentatively, D is TRBD1 (5 bases). V was cut by 0 bases and J by 2 bases, with 8 bases left in between. This CDR3 has 15 residues. Germline V gene sequence: CDR1 SGHRS, CDR2 YFSETQ.

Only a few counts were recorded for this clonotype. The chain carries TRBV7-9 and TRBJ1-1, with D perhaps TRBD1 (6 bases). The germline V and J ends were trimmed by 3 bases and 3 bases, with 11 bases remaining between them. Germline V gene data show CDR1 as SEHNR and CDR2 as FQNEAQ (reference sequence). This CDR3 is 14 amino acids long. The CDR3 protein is CASSLFRQDTEAFF. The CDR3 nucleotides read TGTGCCAGCAGCTTGTTCAGACAGGACACTGAAGCTTTCTTT. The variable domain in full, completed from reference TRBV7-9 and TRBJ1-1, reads DTGVSQNPRHKITKRGQNVTFRCDPISEHNRLYWYRQTLGQGPEFLTYFQNEAQLEKSRLLSDRFSAERPKGSFSTLEIQRTEQGDSAMYLCASSLFRQDTEAFFGQGTRLTVV.

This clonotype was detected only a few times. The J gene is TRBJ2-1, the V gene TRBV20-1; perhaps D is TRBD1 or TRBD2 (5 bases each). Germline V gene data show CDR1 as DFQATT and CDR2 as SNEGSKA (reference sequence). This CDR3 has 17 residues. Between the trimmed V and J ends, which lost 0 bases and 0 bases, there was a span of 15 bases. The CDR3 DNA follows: TGCAGTGCTAGAGATTTGGTGGGGGTGAGCTCCTACAATGAGCAGTTCTTC. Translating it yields CSARDLVGVSSYNEQFF.

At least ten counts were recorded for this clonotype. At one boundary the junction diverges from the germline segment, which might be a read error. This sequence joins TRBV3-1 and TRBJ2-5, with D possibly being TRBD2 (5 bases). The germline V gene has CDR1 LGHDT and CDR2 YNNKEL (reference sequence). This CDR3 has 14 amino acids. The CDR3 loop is CASSQRTGQETQYF. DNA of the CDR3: TGCGCCAGCAGCCAACGGACGGGGCAAGAGACCCAGTACTTC.